This T cell receptor (beta chain) was identified during a study of cytomegalovirus exposure and HLA in healthy donors. Study-level results: When presence/absence was analysed, sequencing depth was taken to be roughly uniform across donors.

Primers for the PCR totalled 60 Vbeta and 13 Jbeta. Method: immunoSEQ multiplex PCR; TCRdb's copy keeps in-frame clones and lacks some. The sample records 99,000 or so clones, about 80% being singletons. A note on this clone: Its antigen is currently unknown.

Germline loops: CDR1 KGHSH, CDR2 LQKENI. Trimming took 7 bases from V and 4 from J; bases not matched to a gene: 3. This CDR3 is built from 13 residues. This TCR was recovered from a woman in her thirties or forties in good health and CMV-seronegative. The specimen sequenced was PBMCs. The rearrangement uses TRBV18 and TRBJ2-1; 8 bases are shared with TRBD2. CDR3 nucleotide sequence: TGTGCCAGCTTATCTAGCGGGTACAATGAGCAGTTCTTC. Its protein product is CASLSSGYNEQFF.